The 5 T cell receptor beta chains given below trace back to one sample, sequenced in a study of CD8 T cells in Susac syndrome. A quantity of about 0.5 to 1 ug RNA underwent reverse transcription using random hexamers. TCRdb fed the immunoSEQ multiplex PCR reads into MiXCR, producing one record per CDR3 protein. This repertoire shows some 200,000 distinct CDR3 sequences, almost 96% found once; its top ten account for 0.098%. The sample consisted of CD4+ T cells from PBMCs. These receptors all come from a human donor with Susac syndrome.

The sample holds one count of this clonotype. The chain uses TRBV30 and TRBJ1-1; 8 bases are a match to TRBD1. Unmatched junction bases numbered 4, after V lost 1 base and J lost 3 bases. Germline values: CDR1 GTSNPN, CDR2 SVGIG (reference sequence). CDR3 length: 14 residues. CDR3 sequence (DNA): TGTGCCTGGAGTGCCCAGGGGGCTTACACTGAAGCTTTCTTT. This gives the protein CAWSAQGAYTEAFF.

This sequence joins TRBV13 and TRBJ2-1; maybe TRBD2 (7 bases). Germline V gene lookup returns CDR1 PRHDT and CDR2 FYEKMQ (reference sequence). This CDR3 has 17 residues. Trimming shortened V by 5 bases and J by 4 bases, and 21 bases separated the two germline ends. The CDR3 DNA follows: TGTGCCAGCAGCCGAGGGGTAGGGGGGGGCCTGTACAATGAGCAGTTCTTC. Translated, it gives CASSRGVGGGLYNEQFF.

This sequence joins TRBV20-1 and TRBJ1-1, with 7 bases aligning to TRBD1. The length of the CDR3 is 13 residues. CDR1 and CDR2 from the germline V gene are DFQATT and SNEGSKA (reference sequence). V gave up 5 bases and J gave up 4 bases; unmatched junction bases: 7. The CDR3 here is CSAFTGDSTEAFF. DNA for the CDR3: TGCAGTGCTTTTACAGGGGACAGCACTGAAGCTTTCTTT.

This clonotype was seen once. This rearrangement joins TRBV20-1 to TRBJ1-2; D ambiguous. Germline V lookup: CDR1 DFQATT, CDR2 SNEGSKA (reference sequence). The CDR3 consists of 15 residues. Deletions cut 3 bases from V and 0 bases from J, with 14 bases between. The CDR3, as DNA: TGCAGTGCTAGTGACTCCGGGATAACTAACTATGGCTACACCTTC. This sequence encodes CSASDSGITNYGYTF.

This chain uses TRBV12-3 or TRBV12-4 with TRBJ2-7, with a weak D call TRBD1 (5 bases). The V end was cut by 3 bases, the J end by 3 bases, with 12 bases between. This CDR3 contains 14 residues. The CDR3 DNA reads TGTGCCAGCAGTTTTAGGAGACAGTTCTACGAGCAGTACTTC. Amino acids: CASSFRRQFYEQYF.